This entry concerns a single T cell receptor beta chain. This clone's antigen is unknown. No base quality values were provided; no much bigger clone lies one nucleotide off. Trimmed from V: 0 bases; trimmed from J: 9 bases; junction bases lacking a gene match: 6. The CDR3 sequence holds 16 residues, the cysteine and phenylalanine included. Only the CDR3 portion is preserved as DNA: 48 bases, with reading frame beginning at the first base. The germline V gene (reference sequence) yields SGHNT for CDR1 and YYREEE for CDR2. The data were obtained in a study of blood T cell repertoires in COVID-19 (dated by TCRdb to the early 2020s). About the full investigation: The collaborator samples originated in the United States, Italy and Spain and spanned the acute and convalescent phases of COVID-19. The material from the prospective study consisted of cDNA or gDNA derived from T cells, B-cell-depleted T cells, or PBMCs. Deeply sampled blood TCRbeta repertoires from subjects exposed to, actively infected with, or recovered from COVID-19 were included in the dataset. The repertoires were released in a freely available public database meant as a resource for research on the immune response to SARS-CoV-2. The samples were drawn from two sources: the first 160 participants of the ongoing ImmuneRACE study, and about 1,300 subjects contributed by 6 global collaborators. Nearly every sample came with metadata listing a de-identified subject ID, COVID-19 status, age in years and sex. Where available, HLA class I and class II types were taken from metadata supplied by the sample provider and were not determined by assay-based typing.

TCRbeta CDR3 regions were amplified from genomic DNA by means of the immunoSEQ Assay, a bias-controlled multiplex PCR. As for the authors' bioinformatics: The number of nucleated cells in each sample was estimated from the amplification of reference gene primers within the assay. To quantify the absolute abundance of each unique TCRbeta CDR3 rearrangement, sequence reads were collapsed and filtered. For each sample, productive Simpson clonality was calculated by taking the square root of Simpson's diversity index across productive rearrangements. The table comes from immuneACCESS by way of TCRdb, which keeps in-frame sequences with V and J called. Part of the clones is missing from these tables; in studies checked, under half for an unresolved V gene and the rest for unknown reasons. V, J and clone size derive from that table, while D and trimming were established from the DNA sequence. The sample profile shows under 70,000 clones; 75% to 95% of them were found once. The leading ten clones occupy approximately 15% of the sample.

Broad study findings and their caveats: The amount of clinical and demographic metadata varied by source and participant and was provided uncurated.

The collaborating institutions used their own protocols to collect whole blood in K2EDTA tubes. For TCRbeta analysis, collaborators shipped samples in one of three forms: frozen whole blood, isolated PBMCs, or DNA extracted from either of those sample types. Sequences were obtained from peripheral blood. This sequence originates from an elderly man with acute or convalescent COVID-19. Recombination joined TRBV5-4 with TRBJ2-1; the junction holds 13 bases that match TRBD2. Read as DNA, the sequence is TGTGCCAGCAGCTTGGCACTAGCGGGGGGGGTGTTTGAGCAGTTCTTC. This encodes CASSLALAGGVFEQFF.